A single sample is the source of the 13 T cell receptor beta chains below, sequenced in a study of CD8+ T cells in alopecia areata. Extraction and reverse transcription of RNA yielded cDNA as the sequencing template. The assay was immunoSEQ multiplex PCR, and TCRdb's table has in-frame clones only and misses some. The sample yields 130,000 to 150,000 clones, less than 65% seen once. Sequenced: CD8+ T cells sorted from blood. The receptors here all came from a human donor in good health.

The J gene is TRBJ2-5, the V gene TRBV10-2, with 10 bases lining up with TRBD2. CDR3 length equals 16 residues. Trimming removed 8 bases from V and 5 bases from J; junction bases left unmatched: 14. Germline loops: CDR1 WSHSY, CDR2 SAAADI. The CDR3 nucleotides are TGCGCCAGCGCTCTGGCTAGCGGGAGATGGGGGGAGACCCAGTACTTC. It is translated as CASALASGRWGETQYF.

The rearrangement uses TRBV6-6 and TRBJ2-2; D gene ambiguous. Per germline, CDR1 MNHNY and CDR2 SVGAGI (reference sequence). The CDR3 totals 11 residues. V lost 7 bases and J 5 bases, leaving 5 bases between the germline ends. DNA for the CDR3: TGTGCCAGCACCATTACCGGGGAGCTGTTTTTT. Amino acids: CASTITGELFF.

The chain has TRBV9 and TRBJ1-1; 9 positions agree with TRBD1. In germline, CDR1 is SGDLS, CDR2 YYNGEE. With 7 bases clipped from V and 4 bases from J, the junction kept 8 bases outside the gene matches. The CDR3 spans 14 residues. The chain's CDR3 is CASGTGLGGTEAFF. CDR3 bases: TGTGCCAGCGGGACAGGGCTCGGGGGCACTGAAGCTTTCTTT.

V usage is TRBV5-1 and J usage is TRBJ2-1; D is undetermined. This CDR3 contains 12 residues. The V gene's germline CDR1 is SGHRS and CDR2 YFSETQ. V was pared by 2 bases and J by 8 bases, with 8 bases between. CDR3 residues: CASSFNGDEQFF. CDR3 coding DNA: TGCGCCAGCAGCTTTAATGGGGATGAGCAGTTCTTC. Full variable domain (missing parts from reference TRBV5-1 and TRBJ2-1): KAGVTQTPRYLIKTRGQQVTLSCSPISGHRSVSWYQQTPGQGLQFLFEYFSETQRNKGNFPGRFSGRQFSNSRSEMNVSTLELGDSALYLCASSFNGDEQFFGPGTRLTVL.

As to this clone: Other DNA sequences in this sample translate to the same CDR3. The CDR3 sequence is CSADTGNNEQFF. The CDR3 DNA reads TGCAGCGCAGACACGGGGAACAATGAGCAGTTCTTC. The chain uses TRBV29-1 and TRBJ2-1, with a possible D match to TRBD2 (5 bases). The ends were cut back, 7 bases at V and 5 bases at J, with 12 bases in the middle. CDR3 size: 12 residues. Germline V lookup: CDR1 SQVTM, CDR2 ANQGSEA.

This clone was counted between two and nine times. The CDR3 spells CASGFGVNEQFF. In nucleotides, the CDR3 is TGTGCTAGTGGTTTCGGGGTCAATGAGCAGTTCTTC. The chain employs TRBV12-5 and TRBJ2-1, with D possibly TRBD2 on 5 matching bases. CDR1 and CDR2 from the germline V gene are LGHNT and FRNRAP. Trimming took off 3 bases at V and 6 bases at J, with 6 bases between the two ends. The CDR3 has 12 residues.

The chain employs TRBV25-1 and TRBJ2-5, with 8 bases fitting TRBD1. From germline, CDR1 is MGHDK and CDR2 SYGVNS. Trimming cost V 2 bases and J 5 bases; bases outside gene matches: 7. The CDR3 totals 15 residues. The chain's CDR3 is CASSEGPGGAETQYF. In nucleotides, the CDR3 is TGTGCCAGCAGTGAAGGGCCAGGGGGCGCGGAGACCCAGTACTTC.

V usage is TRBV9 and J usage is TRBJ2-7, with D unresolved. Trimming pared 7 bases from V and 2 bases from J, leaving 7 bases between. The CDR3 has 11 amino acids. Germline loops: CDR1 SGDLS, CDR2 YYNGEE. Written as DNA, the CDR3 is TGTGCCAGCGGCGACACCTACGAGCAGTACTTC. This encodes CASGDTYEQYF.

This clone was observed many times. The genes are TRBV29-1 and TRBJ1-2; D is ambiguous. CDR1 and CDR2 from the germline V gene are SQVTM and ANQGSEA. This CDR3 has 15 residues. V lost 0 bases and J lost 0, with 11 bases in between. The CDR3 reads CSVEDRADTNYGYTF. The CDR3 bases are TGCAGCGTTGAAGATCGGGCCGATACTAACTATGGCTACACCTTC.

The CDR3 loop is CASRGDYGYTF. CDR3 coding DNA: TGTGCCAGCAGGGGGGACTATGGCTACACCTTC. The chain has TRBV9 and TRBJ1-2; maybe TRBD1 (5 bases). The CDR3 length is 11 residues. Trimming took 5 bases from V and 3 from J, leaving 5 bases between them. Germline CDR1 and CDR2: SGDLS and YYNGEE.

J is TRBJ2-7 and V is TRBV4-1; the D gene is possibly TRBD1 (5 bases). The length of the CDR3 is 15 residues. V lost 6 bases to trimming and J lost 2 bases, with 17 bases between them. Germline V gene sequence: CDR1 MGHRA, CDR2 YSYEKL. CDR3 loop: CASRPDDRPTYEQYF. CDR3 nucleotides: TGCGCCAGCAGACCTGACGACAGACCTACCTACGAGCAGTACTTC.

This clone was seen more than once but under ten times. The J gene is TRBJ2-1, the V gene TRBV29-1, with D perhaps given as TRBD1 or TRBD2 (5 bases each). Germline V gene lookup returns CDR1 SQVTM and CDR2 ANQGSEA. Trimming shortened V by 1 base and J by 14 bases, and 27 bases separated the two germline ends. CDR3 length equals 16 residues. The CDR3 reads CSVEAVALRYNRREFF. The DNA of the CDR3 is TGCAGCGTTGAAGCTGTAGCACTAAGGTACAACAGGCGGGAGTTCTTC.

DNA for the CDR3: TGTGCCAGCAGTGCCGGGGCCTTTCAAGCTTTCTTT. Protein product: CASSAGAFQAFF. This sequence joins TRBV25-1 and TRBJ1-1; D is perhaps TRBD1 (5 bases). Germline lookup yields CDR1 MGHDK and CDR2 SYGVNS. Trimming pared 4 bases from V and 9 bases from J, leaving 12 bases between. The CDR3 extends over 12 amino acids.